This TCR beta chain is from a study of shared clonotypes between healthy human individuals (dated by TCRdb to about 2020). With regard to the full study: The cohort included three men and a couple of women between 18 and 49 years of age. The study deeply sequenced blood TCR repertoires of about 5 healthy adults to estimate repertoire size and the extent of clonotype sharing between individuals. To increase sequencing depth and limit assay-specific biases, TCR repertoire library preparation and sequencing were carried out by different laboratories using diverse techniques. For each donor, CD4 naive and CD4 memory were each run on three plates, CD8 naive on two plates, and CD8 memory on one plate. Per donor, leukapheresis produced somewhere between about 0.9 and 9 billion PBMCs.

The donors were healthy, HIV-negative adults with no recently reported acute infections or vaccinations. Only Caucasian adults living in Nashville, Tennessee, USA were represented among the donors. CD4+ T cells were enriched by magnetic negative selection, after which naive cells were positively selected on CD45RA and the negative fraction was taken as the memory subset. After blood collection by leukapheresis, PBMCs were isolated using Ficoll-Histopaque density gradient centrifugation and then cryopreserved in the vapor phase of liquid nitrogen. Purity and quantity of every magnetically sorted T cell population were checked by analytical flow cytometry. From each sorted fraction, genomic DNA was isolated and quantified by UV absorbance on a Nanodrop 2000c. Using the deep immunoSEQ assay, multiplex PCR amplified TCR CDR3 regions from genomic DNA. Extracted genomic DNA from each cell subset was spread evenly across all wells of several immunoSEQ 96-well plates, with each plate serving as a replicate. For sorted subsets, each replicate PCR was loaded with around 200 ng genomic DNA, equivalent to 32,000 or so T cell genomes. The purified libraries were quantified using a Qubit 3.0 fluorometer, sized with a Bioanalyzer 2100, and then quantified again using the KAPA Library Quantification kit. Every immunoSEQ 96-well plate was sequenced on a separate single-read 150-cycle Illumina NextSeq 550 flow cell. Regarding the original processing steps: Because only junctional sequences without quality scores were contained in the immunoSEQ output, filtering matching that applied to full-length reads could not be performed. Sequences were annotated with PyIR, a Python wrapper for IgBLAST v1.9, and V/J genes and CDR3 were assigned using IMGT germline references. Reads were removed for weak V/J assignments (E-value above 1e-6), missing CDR3, stop codons, out-of-frame junctions, or ambiguous translated residues. V3J clonotypes were defined as sequences sharing an identical inferred V gene, J gene, and CDR3 amino acid sequence. Percentage overlap between repertoires was calculated by dividing the number of shared unique clonotypes by the size of the smaller repertoire. Three approaches were used to assess repertoire richness: RTK rarefaction, the Chao1 estimator, and Recon v2.1 estimates of unobserved clonotypes. Generation probabilities for all TCRbeta clonotypes obtained by the gDNA method from several donors were computed using OLGA. TCRdb limited this immuneACCESS table to in-frame rearrangements with V and J called. A share of clones is missing; checked studies link under half to unresolved V genes, and the rest is unexplained. The V and J calls and the clone size are those of that table, but D and trimming were determined from the DNA. Here the sample has approximately 2.5 million clones; just over 90% occur a single time. The ten largest clones add up to 0.14% of the sample.

Here is what the overall study found, with its caveats: Pairwise subsampling indicated that sequencing depth was expected to affect the degree of clonotype sharing among donors. Naive subsets generally had larger estimated clonotype richness than memory subsets. The small number of donors limited the genetic and exposure-history diversity represented. Incomplete sequencing was indicated by rarefaction of sorted-subset datasets, despite the large sequencing depth. When several donors were compared, the shared fraction of clonotypes was about 5% for naive CD4, about 4% for naive CD8, roughly 2.3% for memory CD4, and around 0.37% for memory CD8. Compared with non-shared clonotypes, the clonotypes found in all four sorted-subset donors had higher generation probabilities. Sampling was limited to blood, and TCR repertoires in tissue likely differ from TCR repertoires in blood.

The CDR3 measures 15 amino acids from cysteine to phenylalanine. The read is trimmed to its CDR3 DNA, 45 bases read in frame from base 1. For CDR1 and CDR2, the germline V gene (reference sequence) lists MNHNY and SVGAGI. Compared with germline, V lacks 6 bases and J lacks 0 bases; bases without a gene match: 8. Points on this clone: Its antigen is not yet known. Base-call qualities are not available, and no considerably larger clone is one nucleotide away.

The receptor comes from a man aged 18 to 29 in good health. Material for sequencing was naive CD4+ T cells sorted from blood. The sample's cell subset or site label, in plain terms: CD45RA+ positively selected. The chain is encoded by TRBV6-6 joined to TRBJ2-7; the junction holds 7 bases that match TRBD1. Here the CDR3 is given as CASSWDSHYSYEQYF. DNA sequence: TGTGCCAGCAGCTGGGACAGTCATTACTCCTACGAGCAGTACTTC.